Included here is one T cell receptor (beta chain) sequence, with context. Its antigen is as yet unknown. Only in-frame clones appear in the TCRdb table, and some are missing; sequencing was by immunoSEQ multiplex PCR. The sample lists around 120,000 clones; around 86% were seen once. This entry belongs to a study of T cell responses to AZD1222 COVID-19 vaccine. Study results and caveats: The study found vaccine-associated CD4 TCRs spanning spike, dominant at 160-218 and 743-854.

The CDR3 contains 15 residues. Germline trimming cut 5 bases from V and 6 bases from J; bases unmatched to any gene: 8. In germline, CDR1 is SGHTA, CDR2 FQGNSA. The clonotype originates from an adult in good health. This sample comprised peripheral blood, obtained on day 0 of AZD1222 vaccination. This chain uses TRBV7-2 with TRBJ1-5; 9 bases line up with TRBD1. CDR3: CASSPGQGVVQPQHF. CDR3 bases: TGTGCCAGCAGCCCGGGACAGGGAGTGGTTCAGCCCCAGCATTTT. Full variable domain (rest looked up from reference TRBV7-2 and TRBJ1-5): GAGVSQSPSNKVTEKGKDVELRCDPISGHTALYWYRQSLGQGLEFLIYFQGNSAPDKSGLPSDRFSAERTGGSVSTLTIQRTQQEDSAVYLCASSPGQGVVQPQHFGDGTRLSIL.